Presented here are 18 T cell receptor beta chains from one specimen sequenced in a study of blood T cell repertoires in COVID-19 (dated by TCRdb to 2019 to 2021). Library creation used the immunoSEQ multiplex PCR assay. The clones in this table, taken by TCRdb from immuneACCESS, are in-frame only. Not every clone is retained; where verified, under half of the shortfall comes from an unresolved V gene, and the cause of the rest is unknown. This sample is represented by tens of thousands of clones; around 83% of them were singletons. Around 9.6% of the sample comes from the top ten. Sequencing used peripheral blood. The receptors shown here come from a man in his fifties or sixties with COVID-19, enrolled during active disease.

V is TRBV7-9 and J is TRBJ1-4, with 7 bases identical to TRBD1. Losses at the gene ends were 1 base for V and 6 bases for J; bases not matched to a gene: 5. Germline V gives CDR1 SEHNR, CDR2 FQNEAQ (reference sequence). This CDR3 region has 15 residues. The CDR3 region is CASSLGNRGDEKLFF. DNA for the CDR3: TGTGCCAGCAGCTTAGGAAACAGGGGAGATGAAAAACTGTTTTTT.

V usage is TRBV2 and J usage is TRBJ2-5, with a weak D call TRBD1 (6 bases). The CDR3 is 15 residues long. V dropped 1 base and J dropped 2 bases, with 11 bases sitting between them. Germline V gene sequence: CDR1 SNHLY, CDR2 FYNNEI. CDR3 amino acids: CASSEGGQGQETQYF. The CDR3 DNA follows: TGTGCCAGCAGTGAAGGAGGTCAGGGGCAAGAGACCCAGTACTTC.

In nucleotides, the CDR3 is TGTGCCAGCAGCCGATGGCCGCAGGTGAACACTGAAGCTTTCTTT. Protein sequence: CASSRWPQVNTEAFF. The V gene is TRBV3-1 (or the pseudogene TRBV3-2), the J gene TRBJ1-1; D is unclear. Germline lookup yields CDR1 LGHDT and CDR2 YNNKEL (reference sequence). The V and J ends lost 4 bases and 0 bases respectively, with 12 bases between them. This CDR3 comprises 15 residues.

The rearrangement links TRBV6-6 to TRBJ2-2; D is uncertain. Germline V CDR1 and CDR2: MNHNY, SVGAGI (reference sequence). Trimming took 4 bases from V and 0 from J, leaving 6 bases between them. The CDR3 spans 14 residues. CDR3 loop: CASSSPANTGELFF. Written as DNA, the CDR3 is TGTGCCAGCAGTTCACCAGCGAACACCGGGGAGCTGTTTTTT.

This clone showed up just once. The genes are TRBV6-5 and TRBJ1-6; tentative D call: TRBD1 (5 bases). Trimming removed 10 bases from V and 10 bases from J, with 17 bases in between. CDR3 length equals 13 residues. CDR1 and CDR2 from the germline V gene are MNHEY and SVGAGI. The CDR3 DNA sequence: TGTGCCACCATGGGGGGAAGAGAATCACCCCTCCACTTT. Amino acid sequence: CATMGGRESPLHF.

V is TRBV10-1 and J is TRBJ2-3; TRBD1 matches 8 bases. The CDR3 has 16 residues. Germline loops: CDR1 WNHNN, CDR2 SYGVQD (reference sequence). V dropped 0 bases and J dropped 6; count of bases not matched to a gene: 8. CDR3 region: CASSESRTGSYDTQYF. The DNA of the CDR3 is TGCGCCAGCAGTGAGTCCAGGACAGGGTCGTACGATACGCAGTATTTT.

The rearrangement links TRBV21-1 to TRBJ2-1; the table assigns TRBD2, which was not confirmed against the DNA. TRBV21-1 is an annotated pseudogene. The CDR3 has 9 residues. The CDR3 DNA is TGTGCCCGGGGGAGTGAGCAGTTCTTC. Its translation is CARGSEQFF.

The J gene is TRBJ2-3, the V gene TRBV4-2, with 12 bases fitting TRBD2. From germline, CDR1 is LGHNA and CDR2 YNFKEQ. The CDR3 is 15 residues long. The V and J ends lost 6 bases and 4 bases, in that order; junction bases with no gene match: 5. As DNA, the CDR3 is TGTGCCAGCAGACAACTAGCGGGAGGTTCAGATACGCAGTATTTT. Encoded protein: CASRQLAGGSDTQYF.

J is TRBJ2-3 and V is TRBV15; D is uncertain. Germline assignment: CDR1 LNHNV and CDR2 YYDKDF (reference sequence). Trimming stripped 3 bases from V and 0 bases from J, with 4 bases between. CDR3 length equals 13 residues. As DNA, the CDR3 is TGTGCCACCAGCAGCCCGAGCACAGATACGCAGTATTTT. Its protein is CATSSPSTDTQYF. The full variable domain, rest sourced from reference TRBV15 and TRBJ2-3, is DAMVIQNPRYQVTQFGKPVTLSCSQTLNHNVMYWYQQKSSQAPKLLFHYYDKDFNNEADTPDNFQSRRPNTSFCFLDIRSPGLGDTAMYLCATSSPSTDTQYFGPGTRLTVL.

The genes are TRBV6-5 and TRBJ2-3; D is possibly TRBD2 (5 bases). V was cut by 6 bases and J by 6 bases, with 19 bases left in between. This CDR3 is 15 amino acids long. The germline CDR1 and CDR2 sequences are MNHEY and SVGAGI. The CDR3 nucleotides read TGTGCCAGCAGCTCCTGGACTTTCGGCGGTGATACGCAGTATTTT. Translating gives CASSSWTFGGDTQYF.

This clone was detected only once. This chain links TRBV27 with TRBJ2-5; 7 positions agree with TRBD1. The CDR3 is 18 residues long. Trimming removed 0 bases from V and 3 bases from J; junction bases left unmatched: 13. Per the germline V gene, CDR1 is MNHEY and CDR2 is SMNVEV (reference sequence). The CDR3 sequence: CASSLSGGWGTAEETQYF. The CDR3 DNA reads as TGTGCCAGCAGTTTATCGGGTGGGTGGGGGACAGCCGAAGAGACCCAGTACTTC.

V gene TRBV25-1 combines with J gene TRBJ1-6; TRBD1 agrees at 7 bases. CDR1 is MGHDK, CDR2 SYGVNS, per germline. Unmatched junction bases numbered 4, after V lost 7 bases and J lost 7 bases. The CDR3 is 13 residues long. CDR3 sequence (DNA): TGTGCCAGCATTGGGACAGAAAATTCACCCCTCCACTTT. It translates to CASIGTENSPLHF.

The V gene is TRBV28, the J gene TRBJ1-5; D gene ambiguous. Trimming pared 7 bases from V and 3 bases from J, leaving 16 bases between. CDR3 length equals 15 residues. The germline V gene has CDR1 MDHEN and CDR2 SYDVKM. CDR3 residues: CASKLSTGFNQPQHF. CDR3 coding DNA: TGTGCCAGCAAGTTGAGTACGGGGTTCAATCAGCCCCAGCATTTT.

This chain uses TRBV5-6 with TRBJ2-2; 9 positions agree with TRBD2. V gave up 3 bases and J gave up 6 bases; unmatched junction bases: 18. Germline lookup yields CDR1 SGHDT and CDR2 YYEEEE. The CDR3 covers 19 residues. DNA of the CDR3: TGTGCCAGCAGCTCCTCCCTGGGGGCGGGAGGGCGTCGTGCCGGGGAGCTGTTTTTT. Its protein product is CASSSSLGAGGRRAGELFF.

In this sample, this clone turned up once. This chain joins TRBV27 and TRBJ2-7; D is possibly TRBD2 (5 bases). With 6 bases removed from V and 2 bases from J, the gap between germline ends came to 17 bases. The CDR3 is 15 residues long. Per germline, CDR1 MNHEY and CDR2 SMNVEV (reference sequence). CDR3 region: CASRPARGNAYEQYF. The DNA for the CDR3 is TGTGCCAGCAGGCCGGCGCGAGGGAATGCCTACGAGCAGTACTTC.

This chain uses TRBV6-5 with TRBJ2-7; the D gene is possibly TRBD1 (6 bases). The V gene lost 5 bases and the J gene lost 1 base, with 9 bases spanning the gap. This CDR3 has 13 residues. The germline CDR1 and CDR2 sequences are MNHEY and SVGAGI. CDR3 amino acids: CASSTTGSYEQYF. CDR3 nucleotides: TGTGCCAGCAGTACAACAGGGTCCTACGAGCAGTACTTC.

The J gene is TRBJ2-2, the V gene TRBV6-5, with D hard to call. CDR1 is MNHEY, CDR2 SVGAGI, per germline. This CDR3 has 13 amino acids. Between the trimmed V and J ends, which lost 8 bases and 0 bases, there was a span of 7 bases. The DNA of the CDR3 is TGTGCCAGCCCGAGGCCGAACACCGGGGAGCTGTTTTTT. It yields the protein CASPRPNTGELFF.

CDR3 bases: TGTGCCAGCACCGGACTACACACAGATACGCAGTATTTT. Residues: CASTGLHTDTQYF. The genes are TRBV2 and TRBJ2-3; D perhaps matches TRBD2 (6 bases). Germline CDR1 and CDR2: SNHLY and FYNNEI. The CDR3 extends over 13 amino acids. The V end lost 7 bases, the J end lost 2 bases, and 10 bases lay between the germline ends.